The 8 T cell receptor beta chains below were found in one sample sequenced in a study of immune heterogeneity within non-small cell lung tumors. Genomic DNA from bulk tumor acted as the template, and around 630 ng was loaded per sample. While surgery was under way, several biopsies spaced far apart were taken per primary tumor. Enrolled patients presented with newly diagnosed, previously untreated non-small cell lung cancer and underwent curative surgery. Multiplex PCR (32 V and 13 J primers) was used to amplify the TCR beta CDR3. TCRdb reanalysed the multiplex PCR reads using MiXCR and keeps one entry per CDR3 protein. The repertoire consists of approximately 6,300 distinct CDR3 sequences, with around a fifth occurring once and the leading ten covering around 8.6%. Sequencing was carried out using lung tumor tissue. Source of these receptors: a man aged 65 to 85 with non-small cell lung cancer.

This sequence joins TRBV9 and TRBJ1-3, with 11 bases fitting TRBD1. Germline V gene lookup returns CDR1 SGDLS and CDR2 YYNGEE. After removal of 3 bases from V and 2 bases from J, the junction contained 7 bases not matched to a gene. This CDR3 spans 17 amino acids. CDR3 DNA: TGTGCCAGCAGCGGGACAGGGGGCGAAAGTGCTGGAAACACCATATATTTT. Translated: CASSGTGGESAGNTIYF.

This clonotype is large. The chain recombines TRBV7-8 with TRBJ2-7; D may be TRBD1 or TRBD2 (6 bases each). Germline assignment: CDR1 SGHVS and CDR2 FQNEAQ. The CDR3 is 15 residues long. V was cut by 5 bases and J by 5 bases, with 19 bases left in between. CDR3 region: CASSAGGGLANEQYF. The CDR3 DNA reads TGTGCCAGCAGCGCAGGAGGGGGGCTAGCGAACGAGCAGTACTTC.

This clonotype is large within its sample. The chain links TRBV27 to TRBJ1-2; 8 bases map to TRBD1. The germline V gene encodes CDR1 MNHEY and CDR2 SMNVEV (reference sequence). This CDR3 has 19 residues. Trimming at V came to 6 bases and at J to 3 bases, leaving 21 bases not matched to a gene. The CDR3 sequence: CASSPTSWTLGTGHYGYTF. DNA for the CDR3: TGTGCCAGCAGCCCCACCTCGTGGACCCTGGGGACAGGACACTATGGCTACACCTTC.

For this clonotype: This clone may be a read error of a much larger clone one base away. The chain recombines TRBV10-3 with TRBJ2-7; D gene ambiguous. Germline CDR1 and CDR2: ENHRY and SYGVKD. The CDR3 consists of 11 residues. Trimming cost V 1 base and J 3 bases, with 1 base left between them. The CDR3 protein is CAISEYYEQYF. For the CDR3, the DNA is TGTGCCATCAGTGAGTACTACGAGCAGTACTTC.

This clonotype was picked up one time. This chain connects TRBV12-3 or TRBV12-4 to TRBJ2-2; 10 positions match TRBD2. J lost 3 bases, V lost 3 bases, and 7 bases had no gene match. The CDR3 totals 17 residues. The CDR3 DNA follows: TGTGCCAGCAGTTTCTTAGGACTAGCGGTCTACACCGGGGAGCTGTTTTTT. Amino acids: CASSFLGLAVYTGELFF.

By share of the sample, this clonotype is medium-sized. The chain uses TRBV9 and TRBJ2-3, with a weak D call TRBD2 (6 bases). Germline V gene data show CDR1 as SGDLS and CDR2 as YYNGEE. V lost 3 bases and J 6 bases, leaving 14 bases between the germline ends. The CDR3 is 14 amino acids. The CDR3 loop reads CASSALLLADTQYF. CDR3 bases: TGTGCCAGCAGCGCCCTACTCCTAGCGGATACGCAGTATTTT.

In this sample, this clonotype is medium-sized (0.01 to 0.1%). The V and J genes are TRBV12-3 or TRBV12-4 and TRBJ2-7, with a tentative D call TRBD1 (5 bases). The CDR3 length is 14 residues. The ends were cut back, 6 bases at V and 4 bases at J, with 16 bases in the middle. Here the CDR3 reads CASSLGLGWYEQYF. CDR3 bases: TGTGCCAGCAGCCTGGGGCTAGGCTGGTACGAGCAGTACTTC.

Only a few counts were recorded for this clonotype. This chain links TRBV6-5 with TRBJ2-3; D is ambiguous. In germline, CDR1 is MNHEY, CDR2 SVGAGI. Trimming cost V 2 bases and J 0 bases, with 3 bases left between them. This CDR3 is built from 13 residues. CDR3 in amino acids: CASSYGSTDTQYF. In nucleotides, the CDR3 is TGTGCCAGCAGTTACGGGAGCACAGATACGCAGTATTTT.